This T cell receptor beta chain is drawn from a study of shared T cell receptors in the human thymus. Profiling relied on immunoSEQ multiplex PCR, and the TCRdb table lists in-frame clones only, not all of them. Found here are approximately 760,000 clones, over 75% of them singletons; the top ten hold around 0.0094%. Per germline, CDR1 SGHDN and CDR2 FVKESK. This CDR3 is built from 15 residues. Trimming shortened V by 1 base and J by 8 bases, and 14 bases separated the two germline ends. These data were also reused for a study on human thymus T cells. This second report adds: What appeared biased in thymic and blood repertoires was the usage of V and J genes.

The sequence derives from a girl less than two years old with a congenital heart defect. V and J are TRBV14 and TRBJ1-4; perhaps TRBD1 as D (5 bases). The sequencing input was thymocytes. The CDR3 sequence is CASSQGAGDEEKLFF. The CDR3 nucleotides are TGTGCCAGCAGCCAAGGAGCGGGGGACGAGGAAAAACTGTTTTTT.